This TCR beta chain appears in the sequencing data of a study of shared clonotypes between healthy human individuals. About this clone itself: Other DNA sequences in the sample encode the same CDR3.

Sequencing was performed with immunoSEQ multiplex PCR; in TCRdb, only in-frame clones are kept and a portion is missing. The table records 1.6 million or so clones, less than 99% of them present only once. The source is a man between 25 and 39 years old in good health. Sequencing was carried out using naive CD4+ T cells sorted from blood. Subset given: CD45RA+ positively selected.

CDR3 DNA sequence: TGTGCCAGCAGTTTACCGGCGGGTTCCTACAATGAGCAGTTCTTC. Protein sequence: CASSLPAGSYNEQFF. The chain links TRBV28 to TRBJ2-1; D perhaps matches TRBD2 (5 bases). The CDR3 is 15 amino acids. V lost 2 bases to trimming and J lost 1 base, with 9 bases between them. Germline V gene data show CDR1 as MDHEN and CDR2 as SYDVKM.